The 8 T cell receptor beta chains given below trace back to one sample, sequenced in a study of cytomegalovirus exposure and HLA in healthy donors. Produced via immunoSEQ multiplex PCR; TCRdb's table is partial and in-frame only. The profile shows some 250,000 clones, 85% to 90% of them singletons. The material sequenced was PBMCs. These receptors were obtained from a woman aged 18-35 years in good health and CMV-seronegative.

The chain recombines TRBV19 with TRBJ2-5; a possible D gene is TRBD1 (6 bases). CDR3 length: 14 residues. The V gene's germline CDR1 is LNHDA and CDR2 SQIVND (reference sequence). V was clipped by 6 bases and J by 5 bases, with 16 bases between them. The CDR3 spells CASRPGHSRETQYF. In DNA form, the CDR3 reads TGTGCCAGTAGACCGGGACATTCGAGGGAGACCCAGTACTTC.

The chain carries TRBV5-1 and TRBJ2-6, with D perhaps TRBD2 (6 bases). V was clipped by 4 bases and J by 0 bases, with 11 bases between them. Germline CDR1 SGHRS, CDR2 YFSETQ. This CDR3 region has 16 residues. The CDR3 nucleotides are TGCGCCAGCAGCATACTAGCCCTCTCTGGGGCCAACGTCCTGACTTTC. Residues: CASSILALSGANVLTF.

V is TRBV28 and J is TRBJ1-2; 7 bases align to TRBD1. The CDR3 spans 14 residues. The J segment lost 7 bases and the V segment lost 5 bases, leaving 10 bases of the junction unmatched. CDR1 is MDHEN, CDR2 SYDVKM, per germline. The CDR3 DNA is TGTGCCAGCAGTCCGGCGGACAGGTCGGTTGGCTACACCTTC. It yields the protein CASSPADRSVGYTF.

CDR3 residues: CATSRKQGEAFF. CDR3 nucleotide sequence: TGTGCCACCAGCAGGAAACAGGGTGAAGCTTTCTTT. The rearrangement uses TRBV15 and TRBJ1-1; a possible D gene is TRBD1 (6 bases). CDR1 is LNHNV and CDR2 is YYDKDF in the germline V gene (reference sequence). This CDR3 has 12 amino acids. Trimming removed 3 bases from V and 7 bases from J, with 9 bases in between.

This clone was observed a few times. The chain employs TRBV7-8 and TRBJ1-6; 8 bases line up with TRBD1. Germline CDR1 reads SGHVS; CDR2 reads FQNEAQ. Trimming cost V 8 bases and J 4 bases; bases outside gene matches: 4. The CDR3 loop spans 14 amino acids. DNA of the CDR3: TGTGCCAGCGGGACAGGAATTTATAATTCACCCCTCCACTTT. Translating it yields CASGTGIYNSPLHF.

This rearrangement joins TRBV5-4 to TRBJ2-1; the match to TRBD1 covers 9 bases. The V gene's germline CDR1 is SGHNT and CDR2 YYREEE (reference sequence). J gave up 4 bases and V 1 base, and 3 bases lay outside the gene matches. The CDR3 runs 15 residues. The CDR3 region is CASSLRDRAYNEQFF. CDR3 coding DNA: TGTGCCAGCAGCTTGAGGGACAGGGCTTACAATGAGCAGTTCTTC.

The genes are TRBV13 and TRBJ2-1; 10 nucleotides match TRBD2. V shed 0 bases, J shed 5 bases, and the junction held 16 bases outside the gene matches. This CDR3 spans 20 amino acids. Germline V lookup: CDR1 PRHDT, CDR2 FYEKMQ (reference sequence). The CDR3 DNA sequence: TGTGCCAGCAGCTTAGGCCCCCCAGCGGGGGGGCACATTCTACACAATGAGCAGTTCTTC. Amino acids: CASSLGPPAGGHILHNEQFF.

This chain connects TRBV5-1 to TRBJ1-2; TRBD1 might be the D (6 bases). This CDR3 spans 16 amino acids. Germline V gene lookup returns CDR1 SGHRS and CDR2 YFSETQ. The V end was cut by 4 bases, the J end by 2 bases, with 18 bases between. This chain's CDR3 is CASSLLTGTPNYGYTF. The CDR3, as DNA: TGCGCCAGCAGCCTTTTGACTGGGACACCGAACTATGGCTACACCTTC.